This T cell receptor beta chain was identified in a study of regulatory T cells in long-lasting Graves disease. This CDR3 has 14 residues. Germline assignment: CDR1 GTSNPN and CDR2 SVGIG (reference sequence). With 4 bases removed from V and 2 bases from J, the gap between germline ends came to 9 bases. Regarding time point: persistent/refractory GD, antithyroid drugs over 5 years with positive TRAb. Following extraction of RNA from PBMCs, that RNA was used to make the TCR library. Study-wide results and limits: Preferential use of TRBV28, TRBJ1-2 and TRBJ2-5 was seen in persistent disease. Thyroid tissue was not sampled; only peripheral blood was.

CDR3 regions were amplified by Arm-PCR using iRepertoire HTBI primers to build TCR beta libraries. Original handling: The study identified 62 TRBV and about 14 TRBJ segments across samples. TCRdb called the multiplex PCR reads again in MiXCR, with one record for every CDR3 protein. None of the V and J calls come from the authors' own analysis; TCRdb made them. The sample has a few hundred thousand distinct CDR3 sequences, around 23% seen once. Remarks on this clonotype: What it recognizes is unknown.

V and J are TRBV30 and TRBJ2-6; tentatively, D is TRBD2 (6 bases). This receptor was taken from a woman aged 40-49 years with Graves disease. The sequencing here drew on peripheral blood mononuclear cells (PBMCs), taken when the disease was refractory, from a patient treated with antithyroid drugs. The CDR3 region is CAWIGGTGANVLTF. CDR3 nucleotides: TGTGCCTGGATAGGAGGGACTGGGGCCAACGTCCTGACTTTC.